This T cell receptor beta chain came from a study of shared clonotypes between healthy human individuals. Study at large: Per donor, three plates held CD4 naive cells, three held CD4 memory, two held CD8 naive and one held CD8 memory.

Authors' processing steps: For the immunoSEQ data, sequences were junction-only without quality scores, so filtering differed. Profiled with immunoSEQ multiplex PCR; TCRdb holds only in-frame clones, not every one. The V and J calls and clone size are taken from that table; D and trimming were inferred from the DNA. The sample lists more than 2,000,000 clones, more than 80% seen once, with about 0.13% in the top ten. The donors were adults (healthy and HIV-negative) with no recent acute infections or vaccinations. Splitting of CD4+ cells produced CD45RA+ naive and CD45RA-negative memory subsets. A few counts support this clone. The V segment lost 7 bases and the J segment 7 bases; nucleotides outside the gene matches: 7. This CDR3 contains 15 residues. The V gene's germline CDR1 is LNHDA and CDR2 SQIVND (reference sequence).

Sequencing was carried out using naive CD4+ T cells sorted from blood. Subset described: CD45RA+ positively selected. The rearrangement links TRBV19 to TRBJ1-6, with TRBD1 matching over 10 bases. The TCR originated in a young man in good health. This chain's CDR3 is CASIPGQGINSPLHF. DNA of the CDR3: TGTGCCAGTATTCCGGGACAGGGGATAAATTCACCCCTCCACTTT.